There are a few counts of the clone carrying this T cell receptor (beta chain). The antigen is undetermined. The sample belongs to a study of early T cells in non-severe SARS-CoV-2 infection. Across the study: Chains were not paired, and sequencing was done on bulk RNA from unsorted whole blood. General study points: In VDJdb matching, anti-spike CD8 responses were favored while private and CD4 specificities went missing.

Separate cDNA molecules each had unique molecular identifiers attached to them. MiXCR, run by TCRdb on the 5' RACE reads, gives a single entry per CDR3 protein. The table lists about 59,000 distinct CDR3 sequences, approximately 12% of them singletons. CDR3 length: 16 residues. The V and J ends lost 6 bases and 0 bases respectively, with 17 bases between them. CDR1 is LNHDA and CDR2 is SQIVND in the germline V gene (reference sequence). V and J are TRBV19 and TRBJ1-1; D perhaps matches TRBD1 (6 bases). This clonotype was sampled from an adult who was a healthcare worker with PCR-confirmed SARS-CoV-2 infection or an uninfected control (not recorded which). The material sequenced was whole blood. The CDR3 nucleotides are TGTGCCAGTAGCCAGCAGGGGCGGGGTATGAACACTGAAGCTTTCTTT. This encodes CASSQQGRGMNTEAFF.